The rows below give T cell receptor beta chains drawn from one sample of a study of neurological immune-mediated disorders. TCRdb used MiXCR to reprocess the 5' RACE reads, holding one entry per CDR3 protein. Among some 76,000 distinct CDR3 sequences listed, about 3% were seen once. Sample: PBMCs. Receptors were obtained from a woman aged 50 to 65 with multiple sclerosis. The CDR3 runs from the conserved cysteine through the conserved F or W.

CDR3aa: CASSLGARPSQETQYF
v_gene: TRBV2
len: 16
j_gene: TRBJ2-5

CDR3aa: CSARGQASTDTQYF
v_gene: TRBV20-1
len: 14
j_gene: TRBJ2-3

CDR3aa: CATAGAGGITGELFF
v_gene: TRBV19
len: 15
j_gene: TRBJ2-2

CDR3aa: CSARVTGRPDTQYF
v_gene: TRBV20-1
len: 14
j_gene: TRBJ2-3

CDR3aa: CASSFGLAGGTGELFF
v_gene: TRBV27
len: 16
j_gene: TRBJ2-2

CDR3aa: CASSYSGGRGSTDTQYF
v_gene: TRBV6-6
len: 17
j_gene: TRBJ2-3

CDR3aa: CASSLVKGLAERHYNEQFF
v_gene: TRBV7-2
len: 19
j_gene: TRBJ2-1

CDR3aa: CSASTQDQGTYNEQFF
v_gene: TRBV20-1
len: 16
j_gene: TRBJ2-1

CDR3aa: CASRQGNTGELFF
v_gene: TRBV5-1
len: 13
j_gene: TRBJ2-2

CDR3aa: CASSPPQGYYGYTF
v_gene: TRBV18
len: 14
j_gene: TRBJ1-2

CDR3aa: CASSDPQGAGEQYF
v_gene: TRBV5-1
len: 14
j_gene: TRBJ2-7

CDR3aa: CASSGRNSPLHF
v_gene: TRBV6-5
len: 12
j_gene: TRBJ1-6

CDR3aa: CASSLVQATYEQYF
v_gene: TRBV7-2
len: 14
j_gene: TRBJ2-7

CDR3aa: CASSDGASGYYYNEQFF
v_gene: TRBV10-1
len: 17
j_gene: TRBJ2-1

CDR3aa: CASSRTRAMNTEAFF
v_gene: TRBV7-9
len: 15
j_gene: TRBJ1-1

CDR3aa: CASRSQGRGTGELFF
v_gene: TRBV12-3/TRBV12-4
len: 15
j_gene: TRBJ2-2

CDR3aa: CASSLDRANTGELFF
v_gene: TRBV5-4
len: 15
j_gene: TRBJ2-2

CDR3aa: CASREGLSTDTQYF
v_gene: TRBV6-2/TRBV6-3
len: 14
j_gene: TRBJ2-3

CDR3aa: CSVAKAGGAKNIQYF
v_gene: TRBV29-1
len: 15
j_gene: TRBJ2-4

CDR3aa: CASSEQGLGGYTF
v_gene: TRBV6-4
len: 13
j_gene: TRBJ1-2

CDR3aa: CASSVTGTGRDQPQHF
v_gene: TRBV7-2
len: 16
j_gene: TRBJ1-5

CDR3aa: CASSFGLAANTGELFF
v_gene: TRBV5-1
len: 16
j_gene: TRBJ2-2

CDR3aa: CASRTGNYGYTF
v_gene: TRBV28
len: 12
j_gene: TRBJ1-2

CDR3aa: CASKALMGQGRNEQFF
v_gene: TRBV5-1
len: 16
j_gene: TRBJ2-1

CDR3aa: CASSPVPGAYEQYF
v_gene: TRBV18
len: 14
j_gene: TRBJ2-7

CDR3aa: CASSLQGPKNIQYF
v_gene: TRBV7-2
len: 14
j_gene: TRBJ2-4

CDR3aa: CASNPQTGIADTQYF
v_gene: TRBV11-2
len: 15
j_gene: TRBJ2-3

CDR3aa: CSAPTGADQETQYF
v_gene: TRBV20-1
len: 14
j_gene: TRBJ2-5

CDR3aa: CSVDRDVGELGANVLTF
v_gene: TRBV29-1
len: 17
j_gene: TRBJ2-6

CDR3aa: CASSSTGSGSYGYTF
v_gene: TRBV6-2/TRBV6-3
len: 15
j_gene: TRBJ1-2

CDR3aa: CASSAQGLGAVYEQYF
v_gene: TRBV5-1
len: 16
j_gene: TRBJ2-7

CDR3aa: CSAGPTSGGTDTQYF
v_gene: TRBV20-1
len: 15
j_gene: TRBJ2-3

CDR3aa: CASSEAGGLNEQFF
v_gene: TRBV18
len: 14
j_gene: TRBJ2-1

CDR3aa: CSAEPGTMIYEQYF
v_gene: TRBV20-1
len: 14
j_gene: TRBJ2-7

CDR3aa: CASSPPHQVSIAFF
v_gene: TRBV4-1
len: 14
j_gene: TRBJ1-1

CDR3aa: CASSLDWWDGPNTEAFF
v_gene: TRBV5-1
len: 17
j_gene: TRBJ1-1

CDR3aa: CASSQTGRDGYTF
v_gene: TRBV4-2
len: 13
j_gene: TRBJ1-2

CDR3aa: CASSPGTGGNEQFF
v_gene: TRBV5-1
len: 14
j_gene: TRBJ2-1

CDR3aa: CASSSDRLTDTQYF
v_gene: TRBV7-2
len: 14
j_gene: TRBJ2-3

CDR3aa: CASSLSGRADTQYF
v_gene: TRBV7-7
len: 14
j_gene: TRBJ2-3

CDR3aa: CASSPTGPNYGYTF
v_gene: TRBV18
len: 14
j_gene: TRBJ1-2

CDR3aa: CSARDPRGGSGVSTDTQYF
v_gene: TRBV20-1
len: 19
j_gene: TRBJ2-3

CDR3aa: CASRQTGYTEAFF
v_gene: TRBV14
len: 13
j_gene: TRBJ1-1

CDR3aa: CASSLYSDTPKQFF
v_gene: TRBV5-1
len: 14
j_gene: TRBJ2-1

CDR3aa: CASSLAGVDGYTF
v_gene: TRBV5-1
len: 13
j_gene: TRBJ1-2